Below are 3 T cell receptor beta chains sequenced from a single sample in a study of T-cell reconstitution after alpha-beta-depleted transplantation in children. Researchers prepared the TCRbeta library using unique molecular identifiers, the study reports. TCRdb itself ran the PCR reads through MiXCR, one entry per CDR3 protein. Of approximately 800,000 distinct CDR3 sequences in the sample, approximately 15% were seen once. The sequences come from PBMCs, mostly from graft donor cells, collected 360 days after TCRalphabeta/CD19-depleted stem cell transplant. The receptor source for this set is a male patient aged 10 to 17 who had a stem cell transplant for acute lymphoblastic leukemia, so the T cells may come from the graft donor.

Only a few counts were recorded for this clonotype. V gene TRBV6-5 combines with J gene TRBJ2-5; 13 nucleotides align to TRBD2. V shed 0 bases and J 2 bases; nucleotides not matched to a gene: 6. CDR3 size: 18 residues. Germline values: CDR1 MNHEY, CDR2 SVGAGI. The CDR3 loop reads CASSYSRLAGGLQETQYF. As DNA, the CDR3 is TGTGCCAGCAGTTACTCAAGACTAGCGGGGGGTCTACAAGAGACCCAGTACTTC.

Of note for this clonotype: A much larger clonotype is one base distant, so this may be a read error. The chain recombines TRBV7-6 with TRBJ2-5, with no clear D. This CDR3 is built from 13 residues. Deletions cut 5 bases from V and 5 bases from J, with 12 bases between. Germline V gives CDR1 SGHVS, CDR2 FNYEAQ. The CDR3: CASSLHGAETQYF. The CDR3 DNA sequence: TGTGCCAGCAGCCTACACGGCGCCGAGACCCAGTACTTC.

The J gene is TRBJ2-6, the V gene TRBV5-1; tentative D call: TRBD1 (5 bases). V shed 1 base and J shed 0 bases, with 11 bases lying between them. Germline V gene sequence: CDR1 SGHRS, CDR2 YFSETQ. This CDR3 comprises 17 residues. The CDR3 bases are TGCGCCAGCAGCTTGATAACAGGCCCCTCTGGGGCCAACGTCCTGACTTTC. Amino acid sequence: CASSLITGPSGANVLTF. Together with reference TRBV5-1 and TRBJ2-6, the CDR3 gives the full variable domain: KAGVTQTPRYLIKTRGQQVTLSCSPISGHRSVSWYQQTPGQGLQFLFEYFSETQRNKGNFPGRFSGRQFSNSRSEMNVSTLELGDSALYLCASSLITGPSGANVLTFGAGSRLTVL.